The 14 T cell receptor beta chains reported below all come from one sample, sequenced in a study of cytomegalovirus exposure and HLA in healthy donors. A multiplex PCR was run with 60 Vbeta primers and 13 Jbeta primers. Data came from immunoSEQ multiplex PCR; TCRdb stores just in-frame clones and leaves some out. The sample carries some 120,000 clones, 80% recorded once. Specimen: PBMCs. Receptors were obtained from a man aged 25 to 45 in good health and CMV-seronegative.

The chain joins TRBV4-2 to TRBJ1-2, with unresolved D. The CDR3 totals 13 residues. The germline V gene has CDR1 LGHNA and CDR2 YNFKEQ. Trimming took off 2 bases at V and 0 bases at J, with 4 bases between the two ends. In DNA form, the CDR3 reads TGTGCCAGCAGCCAACAGTCTAACTATGGCTACACCTTC. This sequence encodes CASSQQSNYGYTF.

This clone was detected a few times. The V gene is TRBV6-5, the J gene TRBJ2-1; TRBD2 matches at 12 bases. V lost 6 bases and J lost 9; bases outside the gene matches: 9. This CDR3 is built from 15 residues. Germline V lookup: CDR1 MNHEY, CDR2 SVGAGI. CDR3 amino acids: CASSDPSGGVVEQFF. The CDR3 region has the DNA TGTGCCAGCAGCGACCCTAGCGGGGGGGTGGTTGAGCAGTTCTTC.

The chain employs TRBV5-4 and TRBJ2-3; D possibly corresponds to TRBD1 (6 bases). Germline CDR1 and CDR2: SGHNT and YYREEE (reference sequence). The CDR3 loop spans 14 amino acids. V was trimmed by 2 bases and J by 4 bases, leaving 11 bases between them. CDR3 nucleotides: TGTGCCAGCAGCTTCGCCCCAGGGGCAGATACGCAGTATTTT. Residues: CASSFAPGADTQYF.

The CDR3 nucleotides read TGCGCCAGCAGCCAAGGGACTACCTACGAGCAGTACTTC. Residues: CASSQGTTYEQYF. The chain uses TRBV4-3 and TRBJ2-5, with TRBD2 as a possible D gene (6 bases). Near its end, the DNA agrees better with TRBJ2-7, so the J call may be wrong. The CDR3 runs 13 residues. The germline V gene has CDR1 LGHNA and CDR2 YSLEER.

The chain uses TRBV5-6 and TRBJ1-2, with TRBD1 identical over 8 bases. The trim removed 4 bases at V and 7 bases at J, leaving 18 bases unmatched. The CDR3 is made up of 17 amino acids. CDR1 SGHDT and CDR2 YYEEEE come from the germline V gene. CDR3 sequence (DNA): TGTGCCAGCAGCCTTTACACTTTAATCGGACAGGGACTTGGCTACACCTTC. It translates to CASSLYTLIGQGLGYTF.

The chain is built from TRBV19 and TRBJ2-1; 11 nucleotides align to TRBD1. This CDR3 has 15 residues. J was trimmed by 3 bases and V by 7 bases; bases with no gene match: 5. Germline V CDR1 and CDR2: LNHDA, SQIVND (reference sequence). The CDR3 is CASTLGTGGYNEQFF. CDR3 in DNA: TGTGCCAGTACCCTCGGGACAGGGGGCTACAATGAGCAGTTCTTC.

In nucleotides, the CDR3 is TGTGCCAGCAGTGAAGGGGCAGGGGGCAGTCAGCCCCAGCATTTT. Its protein product is CASSEGAGGSQPQHF. V usage is TRBV2 and J usage is TRBJ1-5; 8 bases are a match to TRBD1. The trim removed 1 base at V and 6 bases at J, leaving 5 bases unmatched. The CDR3 consists of 15 residues. Germline CDR1 is SNHLY and CDR2 is FYNNEI.

This clone has a single count. The gene calls are TRBV7-9 and TRBJ2-1; 8 bases agree with TRBD2. Unmatched junction bases numbered 6, after V lost 6 bases and J lost 8 bases. The germline V gene has CDR1 SEHNR and CDR2 FQNEAQ (reference sequence). The CDR3 runs to 13 residues. The CDR3 nucleotides are TGTGCCAGCAGATCCGGGACTAGACATGAGCAGTTCTTC. This gives the protein CASRSGTRHEQFF.

Only a few counts were recorded for this clone. The rearrangement links TRBV6-5 to TRBJ1-4; D unresolved. The CDR3 totals 14 residues. Between the trimmed V and J ends, which lost 6 bases and 6 bases, there was a span of 14 bases. Looked up from germline, CDR1 is MNHEY and CDR2 is SVGAGI. As DNA, the CDR3 is TGTGCCAGCAGCCCTCTCGAGGCCCATGAAAAACTGTTTTTT. This gives the protein CASSPLEAHEKLFF.

The chain recombines TRBV19 with TRBJ2-7; 9 nucleotides align to TRBD1. Germline CDR1 is LNHDA and CDR2 is SQIVND (reference sequence). The V segment lost 4 bases and the J segment 2 bases; nucleotides outside the gene matches: 9. This CDR3 is built from 16 residues. The chain's CDR3 is CASSKLTGGIAYEQYF. CDR3 bases: TGTGCCAGTAGTAAACTGACAGGGGGGATCGCCTACGAGCAGTACTTC.

CDR3 DNA: TGTGCCTGGAGCGCCCAGGGCTATGGCTACACCTTC. Its translation: CAWSAQGYGYTF. The V gene is TRBV30, the J gene TRBJ1-2, with D perhaps matching TRBD1 (5 bases). The V gene's germline CDR1 is GTSNPN and CDR2 SVGIG (reference sequence). V lost 3 bases, J lost 4 bases, and 9 bases lay in between. This CDR3 is 12 amino acids long. The complete variable domain, with remaining parts taken from reference TRBV30 and TRBJ1-2, reads SQTIHQWPATLVQPVGSPLSLECTVEGTSNPNLYWYRQAAGRGLQLLFYSVGIGQISSEVPQNLSASRPQDRQFILSSKKLLLSDSGFYLCAWSAQGYGYTFGSGTRLTVV.

The J gene is TRBJ2-5, the V gene TRBV30, with TRBD1 matching over 7 bases. Germline loops: CDR1 GTSNPN, CDR2 SVGIG (reference sequence). V lost 1 base, J lost 5 bases, and 13 bases stayed unmatched. The CDR3 contains 16 residues. CDR3 DNA sequence: TGTGCCTGGAGTGGTTGGGCAGGGGGATTCGGGGAGACCCAGTACTTC. Amino acids: CAWSGWAGGFGETQYF.

V is TRBV5-1 and J is TRBJ2-5, with 7 bases fitting TRBD1. The CDR3 runs to 14 residues. V lost 0 bases and J lost 3; bases outside the gene matches: 2. Germline V gene sequence: CDR1 SGHRS, CDR2 YFSETQ. For the CDR3, the DNA is TGCGCCAGCAGCTTGGGGGACAGCGAAGAGACCCAGTACTTC. Translated, it gives CASSLGDSEETQYF.

The chain recombines TRBV4-2 with TRBJ2-3; TRBD2 agrees at 15 bases. The CDR3 runs to 15 residues. The ends lost 3 bases at V and 12 bases at J; junction bases unmatched: 7. Germline values: CDR1 LGHNA, CDR2 YNFKEQ. As DNA, the CDR3 is TGTGCCAGCAGCCAGGGACTAGCGGGAGGCCCCGCCCAGTATTTT. It translates to CASSQGLAGGPAQYF.